This T cell receptor (beta chain) was captured by sequencing in a study of response to subunit inactivated influenza vaccine. Between the trimmed V and J ends, which lost 3 bases and 0 bases, there was a span of 21 bases. Germline CDR1 SGHAT, CDR2 FQNNGV. CDR3 length equals 19 residues. TCRdb analysed the RT-PCR reads with MiXCR anew, one entry per CDR3 protein. The repertoire holds hundreds of thousands of distinct CDR3 sequences, with around 13% as singletons. Sample: PBMCs from blood, taken less than 15 days before vaccination. This receptor was taken from a man in his fifties or sixties who received an inactivated influenza vaccine. This chain joins TRBV11-2 and TRBJ2-1; D perhaps matches TRBD2 (6 bases). CDR3 DNA sequence: TGTGCCAGCAGCTTGGACGCGGGGACCAACTTATACTCCTACAATGAGCAGTTCTTC. This translates into CASSLDAGTNLYSYNEQFF.